The T cell receptor beta chain described here comes from a study of blood T cell repertoires in COVID-19. Study context: The origin of the acute and convalescent COVID-19 samples was the United States, Italy and Spain. T cells, B-cell-depleted T cells, or PBMCs supplied cDNA or gDNA.

Per the authors' pipeline: From reference gene primer amplification, estimates of nucleated cell counts were derived. The assay was immunoSEQ multiplex PCR, and TCRdb's table has in-frame clones only and misses some. For V, J and clone size, that table is used; D and trimming come from the DNA. The sample lists about 100,000 clones; roughly 83% were seen once. This CDR3 comprises 14 residues. The V gene's germline CDR1 is MDHEN and CDR2 SYDVKM. Trimming pared 4 bases from V and 8 bases from J, leaving 17 bases between. J is TRBJ1-1 and V is TRBV28, with TRBD1 as a possible D gene (5 bases). The specimen was peripheral blood. The receptor was isolated from a woman aged 55-69 years with acute or convalescent COVID-19. In DNA, the CDR3 is TGTGCCAGCAGTTCCCGCGGGGGGTGGGAGGAAGCTTTCTTT. This sequence encodes CASSSRGGWEEAFF.